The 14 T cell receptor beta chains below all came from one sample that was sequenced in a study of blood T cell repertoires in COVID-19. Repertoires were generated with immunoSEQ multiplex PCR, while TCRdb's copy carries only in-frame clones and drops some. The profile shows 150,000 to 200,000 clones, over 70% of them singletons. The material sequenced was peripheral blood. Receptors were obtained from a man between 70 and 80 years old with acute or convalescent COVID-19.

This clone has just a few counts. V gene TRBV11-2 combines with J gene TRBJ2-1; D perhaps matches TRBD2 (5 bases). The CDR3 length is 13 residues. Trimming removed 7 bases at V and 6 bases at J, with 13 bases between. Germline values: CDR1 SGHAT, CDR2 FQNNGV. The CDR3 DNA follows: TGTGCCAGCACTCCCGGTGGAGGCAATGAGCAGTTCTTC. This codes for CASTPGGGNEQFF.

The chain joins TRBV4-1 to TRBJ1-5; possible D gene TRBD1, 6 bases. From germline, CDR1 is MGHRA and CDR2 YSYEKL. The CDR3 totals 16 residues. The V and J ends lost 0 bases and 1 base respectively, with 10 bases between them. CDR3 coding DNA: TGCGCCAGCAGCCAAGATCAGCAGGGGAGCAATCAGCCCCAGCATTTT. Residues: CASSQDQQGSNQPQHF.

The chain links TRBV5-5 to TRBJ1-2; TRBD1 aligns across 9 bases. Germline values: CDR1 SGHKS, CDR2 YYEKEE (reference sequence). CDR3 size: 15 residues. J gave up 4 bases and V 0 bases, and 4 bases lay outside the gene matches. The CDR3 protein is CASSLGDRDGYGYTF. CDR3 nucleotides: TGTGCCAGCAGCTTGGGGGACAGGGATGGCTATGGCTACACCTTC.

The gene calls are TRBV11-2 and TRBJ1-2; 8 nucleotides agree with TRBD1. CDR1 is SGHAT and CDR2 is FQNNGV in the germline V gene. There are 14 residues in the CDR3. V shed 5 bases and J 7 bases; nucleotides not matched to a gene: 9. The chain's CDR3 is CASSVQTGVGGYTF. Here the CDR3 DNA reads TGTGCCAGCAGCGTACAGACAGGGGTGGGTGGCTACACCTTC.

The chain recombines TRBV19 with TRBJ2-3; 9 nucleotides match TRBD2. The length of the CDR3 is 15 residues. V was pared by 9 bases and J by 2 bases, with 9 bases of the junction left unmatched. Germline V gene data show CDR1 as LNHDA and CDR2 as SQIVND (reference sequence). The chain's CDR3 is CASAPGTSITDTQYF. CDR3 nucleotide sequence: TGTGCCAGCGCCCCGGGGACTAGCATCACAGATACGCAGTATTTT.

CDR3 nucleotides: TGTGCCAGCAGTTCCGACCGGAGCTACAATGAGCAGTTCTTC. As protein: CASSSDRSYNEQFF. V and J are TRBV27 and TRBJ2-1; D remains unclear. The germline V gene has CDR1 MNHEY and CDR2 SMNVEV (reference sequence). The CDR3 contains 14 residues. Trimming took off 4 bases at V and 3 bases at J, with 10 bases between the two ends.

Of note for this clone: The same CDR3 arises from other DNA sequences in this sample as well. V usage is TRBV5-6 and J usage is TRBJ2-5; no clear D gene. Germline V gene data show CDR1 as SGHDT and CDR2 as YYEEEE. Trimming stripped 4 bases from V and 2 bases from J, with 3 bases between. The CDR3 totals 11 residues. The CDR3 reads CASSRQETQYF. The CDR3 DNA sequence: TGTGCCAGCAGCCGTCAAGAGACCCAGTACTTC.

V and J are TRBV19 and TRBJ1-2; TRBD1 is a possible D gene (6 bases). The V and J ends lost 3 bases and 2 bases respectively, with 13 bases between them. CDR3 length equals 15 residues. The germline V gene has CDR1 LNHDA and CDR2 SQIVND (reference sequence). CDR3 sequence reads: CASSIIGGKNYGYTF. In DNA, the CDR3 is TGTGCCAGTAGTATTATTGGGGGCAAGAACTATGGCTACACCTTC. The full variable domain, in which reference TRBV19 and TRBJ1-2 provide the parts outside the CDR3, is DGGITQSPKYLFRKEGQNVTLSCEQNLNHDAMYWYRQDPGQGLRLIYYSQIVNDFQKGDIAEGYSVSREKKESFPLTVTSAQKNPTAFYLCASSIIGGKNYGYTFGSGTRLTVV.

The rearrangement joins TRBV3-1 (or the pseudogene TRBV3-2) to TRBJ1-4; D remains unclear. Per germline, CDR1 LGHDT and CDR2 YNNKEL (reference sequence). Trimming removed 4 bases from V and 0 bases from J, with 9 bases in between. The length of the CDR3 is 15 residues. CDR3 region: CASSPRAATNEKLFF. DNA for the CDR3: TGTGCCAGCAGCCCGCGGGCAGCAACTAATGAAAAACTGTTTTTT.

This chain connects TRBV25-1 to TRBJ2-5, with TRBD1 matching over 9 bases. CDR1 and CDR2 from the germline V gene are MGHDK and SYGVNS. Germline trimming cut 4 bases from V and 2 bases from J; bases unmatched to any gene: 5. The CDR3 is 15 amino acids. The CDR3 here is CASSVGQGTQETQYF. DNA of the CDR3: TGTGCCAGCAGTGTGGGACAGGGCACGCAAGAGACCCAGTACTTC.

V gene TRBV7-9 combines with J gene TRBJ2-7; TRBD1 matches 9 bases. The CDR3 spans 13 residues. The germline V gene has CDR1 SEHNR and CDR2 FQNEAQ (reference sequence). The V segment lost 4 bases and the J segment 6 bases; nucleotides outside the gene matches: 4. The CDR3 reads CASSSPDRGEQYF. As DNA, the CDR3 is TGTGCCAGCAGCTCACCGGACAGGGGCGAGCAGTACTTC.

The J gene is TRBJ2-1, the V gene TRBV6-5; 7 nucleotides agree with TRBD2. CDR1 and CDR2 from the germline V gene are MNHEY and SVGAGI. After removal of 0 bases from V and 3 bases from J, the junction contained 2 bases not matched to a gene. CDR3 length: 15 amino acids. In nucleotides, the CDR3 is TGTGCCAGCAGTTACTCAGCTAGCGGCTACAATGAGCAGTTCTTC. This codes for CASSYSASGYNEQFF.

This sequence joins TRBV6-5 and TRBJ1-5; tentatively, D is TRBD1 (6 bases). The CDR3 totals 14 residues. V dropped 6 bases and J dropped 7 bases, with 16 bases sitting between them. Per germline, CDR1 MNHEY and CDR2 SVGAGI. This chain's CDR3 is CASSSTGYGQPQHF. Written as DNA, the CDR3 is TGTGCCAGCAGCTCAACAGGGTACGGGCAGCCCCAGCATTTT.

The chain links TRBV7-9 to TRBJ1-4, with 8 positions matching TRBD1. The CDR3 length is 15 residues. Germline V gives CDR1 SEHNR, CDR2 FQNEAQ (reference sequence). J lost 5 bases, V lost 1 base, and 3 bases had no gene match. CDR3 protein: CASSLDTGGNEKLFF. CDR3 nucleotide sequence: TGTGCCAGCAGCTTAGATACAGGGGGAAATGAAAAACTGTTTTTT.